A single sample gave rise to the 16 T cell receptor beta chains below, sequenced in a study of graft-versus-host responses after intestinal transplantation. For these receptors, no antigen is known. Libraries were prepared by immunoSEQ multiplex PCR; TCRdb keeps only in-frame clonotypes and omits some of them. The data show under 150,000 clones, 85% to 95% seen once. The sequencing used unstimulated CD4+ T cells sorted from spleen or lymph node cells, collected before intestinal transplant. These receptors originate from a human donor who received an intestinal transplant.

This chain connects TRBV7-2 to TRBJ1-5, with unresolved D. Trimming removed 5 bases from V and 2 bases from J, with 10 bases in between. The CDR3 is made up of 14 amino acids. The germline CDR1 and CDR2 sequences are SGHTA and FQGNSA. Here the CDR3 reads CASSERWGNQPQHF. CDR3 coding DNA: TGTGCCAGCAGCGAGCGCTGGGGCAATCAGCCCCAGCATTTT.

The chain employs TRBV19 and TRBJ2-2, with 7 bases matching TRBD1. With 7 bases clipped from V and 6 bases from J, the junction kept 14 bases outside the gene matches. CDR3 length equals 16 residues. Germline CDR1 reads LNHDA; CDR2 reads SQIVND (reference sequence). The CDR3 nucleotides are TGTGCCAGTAATTGGATTGGTGACAGGGACCCCGGGGAGCTGTTTTTT. Translating gives CASNWIGDRDPGELFF. Based on the CDR3 plus reference TRBV19 and TRBJ2-2, the full variable domain is DGGITQSPKYLFRKEGQNVTLSCEQNLNHDAMYWYRQDPGQGLRLIYYSQIVNDFQKGDIAEGYSVSREKKESFPLTVTSAQKNPTAFYLCASNWIGDRDPGELFFGEGSRLTVL.

The chain combines TRBV9 with TRBJ2-2, with 13 bases aligning to TRBD2. The J segment lost 6 bases and the V segment lost 1 base, leaving 18 bases of the junction unmatched. This CDR3 has 21 amino acids. Germline assignment: CDR1 SGDLS and CDR2 YYNGEE. CDR3 nucleotides: TGTGCCAGCAGCGTATCGTCAGCGGGGACTAGCGGGAAGACGAGCGCCGGGGAGCTGTTTTTT. It codes for CASSVSSAGTSGKTSAGELFF.

The chain recombines TRBV25-1 with TRBJ2-7; 9 bases are a match to TRBD2. This CDR3 has 16 amino acids. The V gene end was trimmed by 2 bases and the J gene end by 3 bases; junction bases not matched to a gene: 8. In germline, CDR1 is MGHDK, CDR2 SYGVNS. CDR3 protein: CASSEAGGPLFYEQYF. The DNA of the CDR3 is TGTGCCAGCAGTGAAGCGGGAGGGCCACTATTCTACGAGCAGTACTTC.

The chain couples TRBV7-9 to TRBJ1-2; D may be TRBD1 (5 bases). The CDR3 runs 13 residues. V was pared by 5 bases and J by 7 bases, with 14 bases between. Germline CDR1 and CDR2: SEHNR and FQNEAQ (reference sequence). Here the CDR3 reads CASSGARVSGYTF. The DNA for the CDR3 is TGTGCCAGCAGCGGGGCCAGGGTTAGTGGCTACACCTTC.

This clone was counted between two and nine times. The chain links TRBV6-4 to TRBJ1-5; D remains ambiguous. This CDR3 spans 13 amino acids. The V end was cut by 3 bases, the J end by 7 bases, with 10 bases between. Per germline, CDR1 MRHNA and CDR2 SNTAGT. The CDR3 loop reads CASSEQEGQPQHF. CDR3 coding DNA: TGTGCCAGCAGTGAGCAGGAAGGACAGCCCCAGCATTTT.

In DNA, the CDR3 is TGTGCCAGCAGCCCCCACAGCCGTCCGAGGAACACTGAAGCTTTCTTT. It encodes CASSPHSRPRNTEAFF. This chain joins TRBV7-8 and TRBJ1-1; no firm D call. Trimming pared 5 bases from V and 1 base from J, leaving 17 bases between. This CDR3 is 16 amino acids long. CDR1 and CDR2 from the germline V gene are SGHVS and FQNEAQ.

This chain joins TRBV6-6 and TRBJ2-7, with 8 bases identical to TRBD2. Germline lookup yields CDR1 MNHNY and CDR2 SVGAGI (reference sequence). V was clipped by 6 bases and J by 6 bases; unmatched bases: 7. The CDR3 is 13 amino acids. The CDR3 coding sequence is TGTGCCAGCAGCATCGGGGGGGCAGGCGAGCAGTACTTC. Translation gives CASSIGGAGEQYF.

The chain carries TRBV4-2 and TRBJ2-1; D is perhaps TRBD1 (5 bases). With 4 bases removed from V and 6 bases from J, the gap between germline ends came to 16 bases. The germline V gene encodes CDR1 LGHNA and CDR2 YNFKEQ. The CDR3 spans 15 residues. Here the CDR3 reads CASSPQGLKFNEQFF. DNA of the CDR3: TGTGCCAGCAGCCCGCAGGGCCTAAAATTCAATGAGCAGTTCTTC.

As regards this clone: Distinct nucleotide sequences in the sample also encode this CDR3. J is TRBJ2-1 and V is TRBV5-1; 7 positions agree with TRBD2. Germline-derived CDR1 and CDR2 are SGHRS and YFSETQ. This CDR3 spans 15 amino acids. The junction had 0 bases not matched to a gene; V was cut back by 0 bases and J by 0 bases. CDR3: CASSLGGSSYNEQFF. CDR3 nucleotides: TGCGCCAGCAGCTTGGGCGGGAGCTCCTACAATGAGCAGTTCTTC. The full variable domain, rest sourced from reference TRBV5-1 and TRBJ2-1, is KAGVTQTPRYLIKTRGQQVTLSCSPISGHRSVSWYQQTPGQGLQFLFEYFSETQRNKGNFPGRFSGRQFSNSRSEMNVSTLELGDSALYLCASSLGGSSYNEQFFGPGTRLTVL.

The chain has TRBV4-1 and TRBJ2-3; D not certain. The V end lost 8 bases, the J end lost 1 base, and 10 bases lay between the germline ends. The CDR3 is made up of 13 amino acids. In germline, CDR1 is MGHRA, CDR2 YSYEKL. CDR3 sequence (DNA): TGCGCCAGCTCTCTCGACCGCACAGATACGCAGTATTTT. Its translation: CASSLDRTDTQYF.

The sample holds a few counts of this clone. The chain combines TRBV6-6 with TRBJ2-7, with 12 bases that match TRBD2. The CDR3 runs to 15 residues. The V gene end was trimmed by 6 bases and the J gene end by 1 base; junction bases not matched to a gene: 4. The germline V gene encodes CDR1 MNHNY and CDR2 SVGAGI (reference sequence). The CDR3 reads CASSETSGSSYEQYF. In DNA, the CDR3 is TGTGCCAGCAGCGAGACTAGCGGGAGTTCCTACGAGCAGTACTTC.

The chain is built from TRBV5-1 and TRBJ2-1; D is undetermined. The germline CDR1 and CDR2 sequences are SGHRS and YFSETQ. The V end lost 0 bases, the J end lost 7 bases, and 11 bases lay between the germline ends. This CDR3 is built from 14 residues. The CDR3 region is CASSLGRWGNEQFF. The CDR3 DNA reads as TGCGCCAGCAGCTTGGGGAGATGGGGTAATGAGCAGTTCTTC.

V and J are TRBV29-1 and TRBJ1-2; D remains unclear. The CDR3 loop spans 12 amino acids. The germline V gene encodes CDR1 SQVTM and CDR2 ANQGSEA. Trimming stripped 7 bases from V and 8 bases from J, with 17 bases between. The CDR3 is CSAQSGRRGYTF. CDR3 sequence (DNA): TGCAGCGCACAGTCTGGCCGCCGCGGCTACACCTTC.

This chain links TRBV30 with TRBJ1-2; D is possibly TRBD1 (5 bases). Between the trimmed V and J ends, which lost 6 bases and 4 bases, there was a span of 12 bases. CDR1 is GTSNPN, CDR2 SVGIG, per germline (reference sequence). There are 12 residues in the CDR3. CDR3 sequence reads: CACSVGTYGYTF. The CDR3 nucleotides are TGTGCCTGTTCGGTCGGGACCTATGGCTACACCTTC.

For this clone: The junction and the germline gene differ at one end; a read error may be behind it. The J gene is TRBJ2-7, the V gene TRBV18, with 10 bases that match TRBD1. This CDR3 comprises 15 residues. CDR1 and CDR2 from the germline V gene are KGHSH and LQKENI. This chain's CDR3 is CASSRPGQGIYEQHF. Written as DNA, the CDR3 is TGTGCCAGCTCGCGTCCGGGACAGGGGATATACGAGCAGCACTTC.